This record covers a single T cell receptor beta chain. V was clipped by 2 bases and J by 3 bases, with 8 bases between them. This CDR3 is built from 13 residues. Germline lookup yields CDR1 MNHEY and CDR2 SMNVEV (reference sequence). These data come from a study of somatic mutations in cytotoxic T cells in rheumatoid arthritis. Method: immunoSEQ multiplex PCR; TCRdb's copy keeps in-frame clones and lacks some. The repertoire holds around 16,000 clones, just under 75% seen once, with around 15% in the top ten. V and J are TRBV27 and TRBJ2-7, with D maybe TRBD1 (5 bases). This sequence originates from an adult with rheumatoid arthritis. The sample was CD8+ T cells sorted from blood. The CDR3 region has the DNA TGTGCCAGCAGTTTACGTCAGGGCTACGAGCAGTACTTC. Translating it yields CASSLRQGYEQYF.